The clone carrying this TCR beta chain turned up a few times. Its target is not known. The record originates from a study of blood T cells in healthy people across ages. Findings and limits, study-wide: Lack of knowledge of donor CMV status possibly confounded expanded clonotype changes. With age, beta diversity per million T cells declined roughly linearly, significantly by approximately 41.

Isolation recovered at least 7 million PBMCs from every sample. This CDR3 has 12 residues. Germline V gene data show CDR1 as ENHRY and CDR2 as SYGVKD. Trimming took 8 bases from V and 1 from J, leaving 7 bases between them. PCR was performed a second time for 7 to 11 cycles using a sample-barcoded 5' primer and a J-beta primer mix. One entry per CDR3 protein results from TCRdb running MiXCR on the 5' RACE reads. The sample yields about 1.8 million distinct CDR3 sequences, around half seen once. The receptor's source is a woman aged 40 to 50 in good health. The chain has TRBV10-3 and TRBJ2-3; maybe TRBD1 (6 bases). The sequenced material came from blood. The CDR3 is CAIAGGTDTQYF. DNA of the CDR3: TGTGCCATCGCAGGGGGCACAGATACGCAGTATTTT.